These T cell receptor beta chains were read from a single sample in a study of shared clonotypes between healthy human individuals. TCRdb keeps only in-frame clones here, not all; method: immunoSEQ multiplex PCR. Among about 2 million clones listed, 85% to 95% were seen once. The sample taken for sequencing was naive CD4+ T cells sorted from blood. All receptors come from a man younger than 35 in good health. Each CDR3 is given with its conserved first and last residue. A D gene is named only where the DNA matches it firmly. Only part of the rows carry a size: once, few, many, or a class if the clone is expanded.

TRBD1 | TRBJ1-1 | NA | 12 | TRBV9 | CASSHRQGVAFF | TGTGCCAGCAGCCATCGACAGGGGGTGGCTTTCTTT
TRBD1 | TRBJ1-6 | NA | 14 | TRBV9 | CASNAGQGNSPLHF | TGTGCCAGCAACGCCGGACAGGGGAATTCACCCCTCCACTTT
NA | TRBJ2-7 | once | 15 | TRBV5-1 | CASSTDTPSSYEQYF | TGCGCCAGCAGCACGGACACTCCGAGCTCCTACGAGCAGTACTTC
NA | TRBJ1-1 | NA | 15 | TRBV28 | CASSLSKGDQVGAFF | TGTGCCAGCAGTTTATCAAAAGGGGACCAGGTGGGTGCTTTCTTT
TRBD1 | TRBJ2-7 | once | 14 | TRBV2 | CASTVTTGAGEQYF | TGTGCCAGCACCGTTACGACAGGGGCGGGCGAGCAGTACTTC
TRBD2 | TRBJ2-7 | NA | 14 | TRBV29-1 | CSVLPGLAGREQYF | TGCAGCGTTCTACCGGGACTAGCGGGACGCGAGCAGTACTTC
NA | TRBJ1-2 | NA | 13 | TRBV10-3 | CAIAGGREDGYTF | TGTGCCATCGCGGGGGGCAGGGAGGATGGCTACACCTTC
NA | TRBJ1-6 | NA | 17 | TRBV2 | CASSGGRKSSYNSPLHF | TGTGCCAGCAGTGGAGGCAGAAAAAGCTCCTATAATTCACCCCTCCACTTT
TRBD2 | TRBJ2-2 | NA | 16 | TRBV11-2 | CASSLVATTSPGELFF | TGTGCCAGCAGCTTAGTAGCGACGACTAGCCCCGGGGAGCTGTTTTTT
TRBD1 | TRBJ2-7 | NA | 15 | TRBV6-6 | CASSTGTGVSYEQYF | TGTGCCAGCAGTACCGGGACAGGGGTCTCCTACGAGCAGTACTTC
NA | TRBJ1-3 | NA | 15 | TRBV5-1 | CASSFSGEPGNTIYF | TGCGCCAGCAGCTTTTCAGGGGAGCCCGGAAACACCATATATTTT
TRBD1 | TRBJ1-2 | NA | 17 | TRBV27 | CASSLSRDRVINYGYTF | TGTGCCAGCAGTTTATCCCGGGACAGGGTAATTAACTATGGCTACACCTTC
NA | TRBJ2-2 | NA | 16 | TRBV28 | CASNSAGAPNTGELFF | TGTGCCAGCAATAGTGCGGGGGCCCCGAACACCGGGGAGCTGTTTTTT
TRBD1 | TRBJ2-7 | NA | 15 | TRBV15 | CATSSRTGLAYEQYF | TGTGCCACCAGCAGCAGGACAGGGTTAGCCTACGAGCAGTACTTC
TRBD1 | TRBJ2-7 | NA | 17 | TRBV13 | CASSPPTTGRSSGEQYF | TGTGCCAGCAGCCCACCTACGACAGGGAGAAGTTCGGGCGAGCAGTACTTC
NA | TRBJ1-2 | NA | 14 | TRBV6-6 | CASSYRARESGYTF | TGTGCCAGCAGTTACAGGGCCAGGGAGTCTGGCTACACCTTC
TRBD1 | TRBJ2-3 | NA | 11 | TRBV7-9 | CASSLWTGPNF | TGTGCCAGCAGCTTATGGACAGGCCCGAATTTT
NA | TRBJ2-2 | NA | 11 | TRBV7-9 | CASTRPGELFF | TGTGCCAGCACGCGACCCGGGGAGCTGTTTTTT
NA | TRBJ2-7 | NA | 14 | TRBV18 | CASSPRIPGYEQYF | TGTGCCAGCTCGCCTCGGATACCAGGCTACGAGCAGTACTTC
NA | TRBJ1-5 | NA | 14 | TRBV6-1 | CASSEEWGNQPQHF | TGTGCCAGCAGTGAAGAGTGGGGCAATCAGCCCCAGCATTTT
TRBD1 | TRBJ2-4 | NA | 13 | TRBV19 | CASSRGDSNIQYF | TGTGCCAGTAGTAGAGGGGACAGCAACATTCAGTACTTC
TRBD1 | TRBJ1-6 | NA | 15 | TRBV5-1 | CASSLGQGSHSPLHF | TGCGCCAGCAGCTTGGGACAGGGCTCTCATTCACCCCTCCACTTT
NA | TRBJ2-5 | NA | 16 | TRBV5-4 | CASSLPGQQNVETQYF | TGTGCCAGCAGCTTGCCGGGACAACAGAACGTAGAGACCCAGTACTTC
NA | TRBJ1-2 | once | 18 | TRBV5-3 | CARIWRGSARVKNYGYTF | TGTGCCAGAATCTGGAGAGGGTCAGCAAGGGTCAAGAACTATGGCTACACCTTC
TRBD2 | TRBJ2-1 | NA | 17 | TRBV5-1 | CASSPTSGTTIYNEQFF | TGCGCCAGCAGCCCCACTAGCGGGACCACAATCTACAATGAGCAGTTCTTC
TRBD2 | TRBJ2-1 | NA | 15 | TRBV2 | CASTRLAGMNNEQFF | TGTGCCAGCACCCGACTAGCGGGGATGAACAATGAGCAGTTCTTC
NA | TRBJ2-5 | NA | 12 | TRBV14 | CASSQNAVTQYF | TGTGCCAGCAGCCAAAATGCTGTTACCCAGTACTTC
NA | TRBJ1-2 | NA | 13 | TRBV6-5 | CASSYRGPDGYTF | TGTGCCAGCAGTTACAGGGGTCCAGACGGCTACACCTTC
NA | TRBJ1-1 | NA | 15 | TRBV27 | CASSHVTLDITEAFF | TGTGCCAGCAGTCATGTGACTCTGGACATCACTGAAGCTTTCTTT
TRBD1 | TRBJ2-3 | NA | 16 | TRBV2 | CASSAKQGAGTDTQYF | TGTGCCAGCAGTGCCAAACAGGGGGCGGGCACAGATACGCAGTATTTT
NA | TRBJ2-1 | NA | 15 | TRBV9 | CASSAGSGSYNEQFF | TGTGCCAGCAGCGCGGGAAGTGGGTCCTACAATGAGCAGTTCTTC
TRBD1 | TRBJ1-1 | once | 14 | TRBV14 | CASSQGGGRDRPYF | TGTGCCAGCAGCCAAGGAGGTGGGCGGGACAGGCCTTACTTT
TRBD1 | TRBJ1-2 | NA | 16 | TRBV7-8 | CASSSGTGASSYGYTF | TGTGCCAGCAGCTCCGGGACAGGGGCCTCATCCTATGGCTACACCTTC
NA | TRBJ1-2 | NA | 15 | TRBV4-1 | CASSQDLTGSYSYTF | TGCGCCAGCAGCCAAGATCTTACCGGGAGCTACAGCTACACCTTC
NA | TRBJ1-5 | NA | 16 | TRBV28 | CASTIRGGWGNQPQHF | TGTGCCAGCACAATCAGAGGGGGGTGGGGCAATCAGCCCCAGCATTTT
NA | TRBJ2-2 | NA | 16 | TRBV5-4 | CASSLTPGAGTGELFF | TGTGCCAGCAGCTTGACCCCGGGGGCGGGCACCGGGGAGCTGTTTTTT
NA | TRBJ1-3 | NA | 14 | TRBV5-6 | CASSFRQAGNTIYF | TGTGCCAGCAGCTTTAGGCAGGCCGGAAACACCATATATTTT
NA | TRBJ2-3 | NA | 13 | TRBV11-2 | CASSLGTTDTQYF | TGTGCCAGCAGCTTGGGGACGACGGATACGCAGTATTTT
NA | TRBJ2-7 | NA | 14 | TRBV5-1 | CASSLATDSYEQYF | TGCGCCAGCAGCTTGGCCACGGACTCCTACGAGCAGTACTTC
TRBD2 | TRBJ2-1 | NA | 15 | TRBV27 | CASSFGRASYNEQFF | TGTGCCAGCAGTTTCGGGAGGGCGTCCTACAATGAGCAGTTCTTC
NA | TRBJ1-1 | NA | 14 | TRBV10-2 | CASSERQSNTEAFF | TGCGCCAGCAGTGAGAGGCAGTCTAACACTGAAGCTTTCTTT
NA | TRBJ2-1 | NA | 18 | TRBV21-1 | CASSKGPYCGDSYNEQFF | TGTGCCAGCAGCAAAGGGCCCTACTGCGGAGACTCCTACAATGAGCAGTTCTTC
TRBD2 | TRBJ2-7 | NA | 14 | TRBV7-2 | CASSIAGTTYEQYF | TGTGCCAGCAGTATAGCCGGGACTACCTACGAGCAGTACTTC
NA | TRBJ2-5 | NA | 12 | TRBV28 | CASTSNLATQYF | TGTGCCAGCACTTCTAATCTAGCGACCCAGTACTTC
NA | TRBJ2-7 | NA | 11 | TRBV7-9 | CASSLAHEQYF | TGTGCCAGCAGCTTAGCACACGAGCAGTACTTC